This T cell receptor beta chain came from a study of cytomegalovirus exposure and HLA in healthy donors. Study-level findings and limits: With high specificity and sensitivity, the classifier reportedly diagnosed cytomegalovirus status.

TCRdb's table, derived via immunoSEQ multiplex PCR, lists solely in-frame clones and lacks some. Of under 250,000 clones in the sample, 80% to 90% are singletons; the top ten hold 2% to 2.5%. As regards this clone: The target antigen is unknown.

This clonotype was obtained from a woman aged 18 to 35 in good health and CMV-seropositive. Material: PBMCs.

This CDR3 is CASSAERSTSGYTF. The CDR3, as DNA: TGTGCCAGCAGTGCTGAGAGATCGACTAGCGGCTACACCTTC. The rearrangement uses TRBV2 and TRBJ1-2; D not resolved. The CDR3 covers 14 residues. Between the trimmed V and J ends, which lost 4 bases and 8 bases, there was a span of 17 bases. Per the germline V gene, CDR1 is SNHLY and CDR2 is FYNNEI.